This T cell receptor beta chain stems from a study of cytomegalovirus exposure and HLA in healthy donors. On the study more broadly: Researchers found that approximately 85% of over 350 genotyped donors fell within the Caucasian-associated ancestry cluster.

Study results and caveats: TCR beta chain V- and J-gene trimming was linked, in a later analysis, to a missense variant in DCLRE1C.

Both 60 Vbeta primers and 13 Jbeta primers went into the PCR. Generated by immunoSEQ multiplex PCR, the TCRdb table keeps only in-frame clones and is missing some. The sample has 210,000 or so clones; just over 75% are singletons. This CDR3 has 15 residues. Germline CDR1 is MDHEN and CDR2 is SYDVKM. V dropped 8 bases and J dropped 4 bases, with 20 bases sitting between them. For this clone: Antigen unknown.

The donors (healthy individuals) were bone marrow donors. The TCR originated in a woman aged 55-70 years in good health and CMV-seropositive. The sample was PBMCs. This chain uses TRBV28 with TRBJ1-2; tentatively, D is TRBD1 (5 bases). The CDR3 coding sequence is TGTGCCAGCGATGGGCGGCACAGGCAAAGCTATGGCTACACCTTC. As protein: CASDGRHRQSYGYTF.